This TCR beta chain was observed in a study of blood T cell repertoires in COVID-19. As for the study in general: The samples span acute and convalescent COVID-19 from the United States, Italy and Spain. T cells, B-cell-depleted T cells, or PBMCs supplied cDNA or gDNA.

In the original analysis: Amplified reference gene primers provided the basis for estimating nucleated cell counts. TCRdb's copy holds only in-frame clones and misses some; the assay was immunoSEQ multiplex PCR. That table furnishes V, J and clone size, whereas the DNA furnished D and trimming. This table has a few hundred thousand clones, 80% to 85% appearing once. Seattle patients were enrolled during active infection and followed longitudinally. After removal of 3 bases from V and 7 bases from J, the junction contained 6 bases not matched to a gene. The CDR3 totals 13 residues. Germline V CDR1 and CDR2: DFQATT, SNEGSKA (reference sequence).

Sequencing used peripheral blood. This sequence joins TRBV20-1 and TRBJ1-1; 9 bases are a match to TRBD1. The TCR comes from a woman aged 80 or older with COVID-19, enrolled during active disease. As DNA, the CDR3 is TGCAGTGCTAGTTTGGGACAGGGTATTGAAGCTTTCTTT. The encoded protein is CSASLGQGIEAFF.